A selection of T cell receptor beta chains follows, all from one sample in a study of beta chain features in type 1 diabetes. Some clones are missing from TCRdb's copy, which holds only in-frame ones; the method was immunoSEQ multiplex PCR. The table lists approximately 730,000 clones, roughly 12% of them singletons. Sequencing was carried out using naive CD4+ T cells from blood. The receptors here all came from a man between 18 and 29 years old with type 1 diabetes. The CDR3 runs from the conserved cysteine through the conserved F or W. D genes are given only for firm matches. Where a row states a size, it is once, few, many or the class of an expanded clone; other rows omit it.

j_gene | d_gene | v_gene | abundance | CDR3aa | CDR3nt
TRBJ1-1 | TRBD1 | TRBV6-6 | NA | CASSYPGQTTEAFF | TGTGCCAGCAGTTACCCGGGACAGACCACTGAAGCTTTCTTT
TRBJ2-1 | NA | TRBV19 | few | CASSIGGSGRSYAEQFF | TGTGCCAGTAGTATTGGGGGCAGCGGGCGCTCGTACGCTGAGCAGTTCTTC
TRBJ2-2 | NA | TRBV27 | NA | CASSFLVTGTGELFF | TGTGCCAGCAGTTTTCTAGTGACTGGAACCGGGGAGCTGTTTTTT
TRBJ2-2 | NA | TRBV29-1 | few | CSGTPAGELFF | TGCAGCGGGACCCCGGCCGGGGAGCTGTTTTTT
TRBJ2-3 | NA | TRBV5-1 | NA | CASHSVWGGGTDTQYF | TGCGCCAGCCATTCAGTTTGGGGGGGCGGCACAGATACGCAGTATTTT
TRBJ1-1 | NA | TRBV9 | NA | CASSPEAGFGAEAFF | TGTGCCAGCAGCCCAGAGGCCGGGTTTGGCGCTGAAGCTTTCTTT
TRBJ1-2 | NA | TRBV25-1 | NA | CASSEQGYGYTF | TGTGCCAGCTCGGAACAGGGCTATGGCTACACCTTC
TRBJ2-1 | TRBD2 | TRBV5-4 | NA | CASSLEAGTSGEQFF | TGTGCCAGCAGCTTGGAGGCCGGGACTAGCGGTGAGCAGTTCTTC
TRBJ1-2 | TRBD1 | TRBV4-1 | few | CASSQLDRPYGYTF | TGCGCCAGCAGCCAACTGGACAGGCCCTATGGCTACACCTTC
TRBJ1-1 | NA | TRBV30 | NA | CAWSLGPEAFF | TGTGCCTGGAGTTTAGGGCCTGAAGCTTTCTTT
TRBJ1-1 | TRBD1 | TRBV6-5 | few | CASSRPPQGDTEAFF | TGTGCCAGCAGCCGCCCGCCACAGGGGGACACTGAAGCTTTCTTT
TRBJ1-5 | NA | TRBV7-2 | NA | CASSLNSNQPQHF | TGTGCCAGCAGCTTAAACAGCAATCAGCCCCAGCATTTT
TRBJ2-5 | NA | TRBV10-3 | NA | CAIRAGVEETQYF | TGTGCCATCAGAGCAGGGGTTGAGGAGACCCAGTACTTC
TRBJ2-1 | TRBD2 | TRBV9 | NA | CASSSSGGTYNEQFF | TGTGCCAGCAGCAGTAGCGGGGGGACTTACAATGAGCAGTTCTTC
TRBJ1-4 | TRBD1 | TRBV9 | few | CASSGPGQVNEKLFF | TGTGCCAGCAGCGGACCGGGACAGGTTAATGAAAAACTGTTTTTT
TRBJ1-2 | NA | TRBV18 | NA | CASSPKVESNYGYTF | TGTGCCAGCTCACCAAAAGTTGAGTCCAACTATGGCTACACCTTC
TRBJ2-7 | NA | TRBV6-1 | few | CASSPRERYEQYF | TGTGCCAGCAGCCCCAGGGAAAGGTACGAGCAGTACTTC
TRBJ1-5 | NA | TRBV5-1 | few | CASSPSGGLSNQPQHF | TGCGCCAGCAGCCCGAGCGGCGGTTTGAGCAATCAGCCCCAGCATTTT
TRBJ2-2 | NA | TRBV4-2 | NA | CASSLEERTGELFF | TGTGCCAGCAGCCTAGAAGAGCGGACCGGGGAGCTGTTTTTT
TRBJ1-5 | NA | TRBV30 | NA | CAGSSGYSNQPQHF | TGTGCCGGTAGCTCAGGATATAGCAATCAGCCCCAGCATTTT
TRBJ2-1 | NA | TRBV5-1 | few | CASSLAVGVLEQFF | TGCGCCAGCAGCTTGGCGGTGGGGGTCCTAGAGCAGTTCTTC
TRBJ2-1 | NA | TRBV10-3 | NA | CAISERGNEQFF | TGTGCCATCAGTGAGCGGGGGAATGAGCAGTTCTTC
TRBJ2-5 | TRBD1 | TRBV27 | NA | CASSYQGAPYQETQYF | TGTGCCAGCAGCTATCAGGGGGCCCCGTACCAAGAGACCCAGTACTTC
TRBJ1-5 | NA | TRBV6-1 | NA | CASILDGGNQPQHF | TGTGCCAGCATCTTAGATGGGGGCAATCAGCCCCAGCATTTT
TRBJ2-3 | NA | TRBV15 | NA | CATSRDPLAGGTDTQYF | TGTGCCACCAGCAGAGATCCCTTAGCTGGGGGCACAGATACGCAGTATTTT
TRBJ1-6 | NA | TRBV30 | few | CAWSGGFVSPLHF | TGTGCCTGGAGTGGAGGGTTCGTTTCACCCCTCCACTTT
TRBJ1-4 | TRBD1 | TRBV28 | NA | CASSLQGATNEKLFF | TGTGCCAGCAGCCTACAGGGGGCAACTAATGAAAAACTGTTTTTT
TRBJ2-5 | NA | TRBV27 | few | CASSPLGTGLQTQYF | TGTGCCAGCAGCCCTCTTGGTACAGGCCTACAGACCCAGTACTTC
TRBJ2-3 | TRBD2 | TRBV28 | NA | CASRRRGGAYTDTQYF | TGTGCCAGCAGGCGCCGGGGAGGGGCCTACACAGATACGCAGTATTTT
TRBJ1-6 | NA | TRBV14 | few | CASSPDGGYYSPLHF | TGTGCCAGCAGCCCCGATGGGGGATATTATTCACCCCTCCACTTT
TRBJ2-3 | NA | TRBV29-1 | few | CSPERYDAQYF | TGCAGCCCTGAAAGATACGATGCGCAGTATTTT
TRBJ2-5 | NA | TRBV9 | NA | CASSVGPSLGETQYF | TGTGCCAGCAGCGTAGGTCCTAGCTTGGGGGAGACCCAGTACTTC
TRBJ2-5 | NA | TRBV14 | NA | CASSQNYGGETQYF | TGTGCCAGCAGCCAGAACTACGGTGGAGAGACCCAGTACTTC
TRBJ1-6 | NA | TRBV10-3 | NA | CAISGEGRGFGSPLHF | TGTGCCATCAGTGGAGAGGGCAGGGGATTTGGTTCACCCCTCCACTTT
TRBJ1-6 | NA | TRBV7-9 | few | CASSFNRDNSPLHF | TGTGCCAGCAGCTTTAACCGGGATAATTCACCCCTCCACTTT
TRBJ2-1 | TRBD2 | TRBV29-1 | NA | CSVGAMGLAGKVGSYNEQFF | TGCAGCGTTGGTGCTATGGGACTAGCGGGGAAGGTTGGCTCCTACAATGAGCAGTTCTTC